This T cell receptor beta chain was sequenced during a study of read filtering for tumor transcriptome and immune sequencing. The library was built from 400 ng RNA with molecular barcoded adaptors for alpha/delta and beta/gamma chains. TCRdb used MiXCR to reprocess the reads, holding one entry per CDR3 protein. Of tens of thousands of distinct CDR3 sequences in the sample, 20% were seen once. This clonotype came up many times. The CDR3 consists of 15 residues. Germline V gene data show CDR1 as SGHRS and CDR2 as YFSETQ. V lost 0 bases and J lost 0, with 9 bases in between. V is TRBV5-1 and J is TRBJ1-1, with D perhaps matching TRBD1 (5 bases). Sequencing was done on a sample of a population of CD138-negative cells sorted from bone marrow. This clonotype was obtained from a donor at least 40 years old with multiple myeloma. DNA for the CDR3: TGCGCCAGCAGCTTGGATTCAGGGATGAACACTGAAGCTTTCTTT. This encodes CASSLDSGMNTEAFF. Filled out from reference TRBV5-1 and TRBJ1-1, the complete variable domain reads KAGVTQTPRYLIKTRGQQVTLSCSPISGHRSVSWYQQTPGQGLQFLFEYFSETQRNKGNFPGRFSGRQFSNSRSEMNVSTLELGDSALYLCASSLDSGMNTEAFFGQGTRLTVV.